Sequencing of this TCR beta chain was carried out in a study of T-cell memory formation after mild COVID-19. The wider study: Clusters of TCRs were largely donor specific. Study-wide points: Memory from before infection featured some responding clones, which suggests cross-reactive memory joined. Later expanders leaned CD4+, whereas clones that contracted between day 15 and 85 were balanced CD4/CD8.

Germline V gene lookup returns CDR1 KGHDR and CDR2 SFDVKD. This CDR3 spans 15 amino acids. The V and J ends lost 4 bases and 1 base respectively, with 9 bases between them. As regards this clonotype: Its antigen is unknown.

TCRdb analysed the 5' RACE reads with MiXCR anew, one entry per CDR3 protein. The sample has under 400,000 distinct CDR3 sequences, 25% to 30% seen once; the top ten hold less than 15%. Specimen: PBMCs or a T cell subset sorted from them (not recorded which). This TCR was sampled from an adult woman who had mild COVID-19 (a few samples of this study predate the infection). Cell type and time point are not known. The rearrangement links TRBV24-1 to TRBJ2-2; D is unresolved. The DNA of the CDR3 is TGTGCCACCAGTGACCTCAAGTTGAACACCGGGGAGCTGTTTTTT. Protein: CATSDLKLNTGELFF.